Below, 28 T cell receptor beta chains from the same sample are listed, as sequenced in a study of blood T cell repertoires in COVID-19. Data came from immunoSEQ multiplex PCR; TCRdb stores just in-frame clones and leaves some out. The sample has about 200,000 clones; 80% to 85% are singletons. The sample consisted of peripheral blood. Every receptor here comes from a woman between 65 and 79 years old with COVID-19, enrolled during active disease.

This chain joins TRBV10-3 and TRBJ1-1; D is unresolved. The V end lost 2 bases, the J end lost 6 bases, and 16 bases lay between the germline ends. The CDR3 contains 15 residues. The germline gives CDR1 ENHRY, CDR2 SYGVKD. CDR3 DNA: TGTGCCATCAGTGAGAGGGAGTCCGATGGGGCTGAAGCTTTCTTT. Translated: CAISERESDGAEAFF.

This chain joins TRBV19 and TRBJ1-1, with 7 nucleotides matching TRBD1. Unmatched junction bases numbered 10, after V lost 6 bases and J lost 0 bases. This CDR3 spans 16 amino acids. Germline values: CDR1 LNHDA, CDR2 SQIVND (reference sequence). For the CDR3, the DNA is TGTGCCAGTAGGGAAGGGACAGCGACCATGAACACTGAAGCTTTCTTT. Protein: CASREGTATMNTEAFF. Complete variable domain (other parts from reference TRBV19 and TRBJ1-1): DGGITQSPKYLFRKEGQNVTLSCEQNLNHDAMYWYRQDPGQGLRLIYYSQIVNDFQKGDIAEGYSVSREKKESFPLTVTSAQKNPTAFYLCASREGTATMNTEAFFGQGTRLTVV.

V is TRBV11-3 and J is TRBJ2-1; D might be TRBD2 (5 bases). This CDR3 is built from 12 residues. V was pared by 5 bases and J by 12 bases, with 14 bases between. The germline CDR1 and CDR2 sequences are SGHNT and YENEEA. CDR3 protein: CASSSRGLRQFF. CDR3 bases: TGTGCCAGCAGCAGCCGTGGACTCCGGCAGTTCTTC. The entire variable domain, with the rest obtained from reference TRBV11-3 and TRBJ2-1, is as follows: EAGVVQSPRYKIIEKKQPVAFWCNPISGHNTLYWYLQNLGQGPELLIRYENEEAVDDSQLPKDRFSAERLKGVDSTLKIQPAELGDSAVYLCASSSRGLRQFFGPGTRLTVL.

Concerning this clone: Distinct nucleotide sequences in the sample also encode this CDR3. The chain couples TRBV29-1 to TRBJ1-3; D is ambiguous. V lost 4 bases to trimming and J lost 0 bases, with 4 bases between them. This CDR3 contains 12 residues. From germline, CDR1 is SQVTM and CDR2 ANQGSEA. This CDR3 is CSVGSSGNTIYF. The CDR3 DNA sequence: TGCAGCGTTGGGAGCTCTGGAAACACCATATATTTT.

The rearrangement uses TRBV14 and TRBJ2-7, with D perhaps TRBD2 (5 bases). V was cut by 5 bases and J by 7 bases, with 12 bases left in between. CDR1 is SGHDN and CDR2 is FVKESK in the germline V gene. The CDR3 runs 12 residues. As DNA, the CDR3 is TGTGCCAGCAGCTCCCGGGGTAGAGAGCAGTACTTC. Translation: CASSSRGREQYF.

The chain has TRBV6-5 and TRBJ1-2; 8 bases match TRBD1. Germline V gene sequence: CDR1 MNHEY, CDR2 SVGAGI. J gave up 7 bases and V 6 bases, and 7 bases lay outside the gene matches. The CDR3 has 13 residues. The CDR3 region is CASRRQGIGGYTF. The CDR3 region has the DNA TGTGCCAGCAGGCGACAGGGGATAGGTGGCTACACCTTC.

This clone was counted once. This chain uses TRBV6-5 with TRBJ2-3, with 12 bases that match TRBD2. The CDR3 spans 15 residues. The germline gives CDR1 MNHEY, CDR2 SVGAGI. Unmatched junction bases numbered 6, after V lost 5 bases and J lost 6 bases. CDR3 sequence: CASSRLAGAGDTQYF. DNA for the CDR3: TGTGCCAGCAGTCGACTAGCGGGAGCTGGGGATACGCAGTATTTT.

V usage is TRBV10-1 and J usage is TRBJ2-3; weak D call: TRBD2 (6 bases). The CDR3 length is 14 residues. V shed 3 bases and J shed 5 bases, with 12 bases lying between them. Germline assignment: CDR1 WNHNN and CDR2 SYGVQD (reference sequence). CDR3 sequence: CASSEGGMRDTQYF. CDR3 bases: TGCGCCAGCAGTGAAGGCGGGATGAGAGATACGCAGTATTTT.

This clone appeared a few times. The genes are TRBV5-1 and TRBJ2-7, with 8 bases identical to TRBD2. Germline-derived CDR1 and CDR2 are SGHRS and YFSETQ. This CDR3 spans 15 amino acids. V lost 4 bases, J lost 0 bases, and 6 bases stayed unmatched. The CDR3 DNA sequence: TGCGCCAGCAGCCTTACTAGCGGCAACTCCTACGAGCAGTACTTC. It translates to CASSLTSGNSYEQYF.

V gene TRBV5-1 combines with J gene TRBJ2-1; 8 bases line up with TRBD1. Germline CDR1 SGHRS, CDR2 YFSETQ. V trimming: 0 bases; J trimming: 8 bases; junction bases outside the gene matches: 10. The CDR3 sequence is 16 residues long. CDR3 in DNA: TGCGCCAGCAGCTTGGTTTCGGGACAGGTCGGCTATGAGCAGTTCTTC. This codes for CASSLVSGQVGYEQFF.

The rearrangement uses TRBV6-1 and TRBJ2-1, with 7 bases lining up with TRBD1. The germline gives CDR1 MNHNS, CDR2 SASEGT. J was trimmed by 8 bases and V by 1 base; bases with no gene match: 11. The CDR3 is 16 residues long. CDR3 sequence (DNA): TGTGCCAGCAGTGAAGAGGGACAGTTGATTTGGGATGAGCAGTTCTTC. Protein: CASSEEGQLIWDEQFF.

A single count supports this clone. The chain has TRBV11-2 and TRBJ1-1; D might be TRBD1 (6 bases). In germline, CDR1 is SGHAT, CDR2 FQNNGV. Trimming cost V 4 bases and J 1 base, with 13 bases left between them. The CDR3 extends over 15 amino acids. CDR3 loop: CASSSGGQGNTEAFF. DNA for the CDR3: TGTGCCAGCAGCTCGGGGGGGCAGGGGAACACTGAAGCTTTCTTT.

This clone has more than one count but fewer than ten. V is TRBV28 and J is TRBJ1-3, with D possibly TRBD1 on 6 matching bases. CDR1 MDHEN and CDR2 SYDVKM come from the germline V gene. Trimming pared 3 bases from V and 4 bases from J, leaving 16 bases between. CDR3 size: 16 residues. CDR3 region: CASSFPLGTLGNTIYF. Written as DNA, the CDR3 is TGTGCCAGCAGTTTCCCACTCGGGACATTGGGAAACACCATATATTTT.

The J gene is TRBJ1-1, the V gene TRBV28; perhaps TRBD1 as D (5 bases). The V gene's germline CDR1 is MDHEN and CDR2 SYDVKM. Trimming removed 7 bases from V and 0 bases from J, with 9 bases in between. This CDR3 spans 13 amino acids. The CDR3 DNA sequence: TGTGCCAGCAAGGACACCATGAACACTGAAGCTTTCTTT. Amino acid sequence: CASKDTMNTEAFF. The variable domain in full, completed from reference TRBV28 and TRBJ1-1, reads DVKVTQSSRYLVKRTGEKVFLECVQDMDHENMFWYRQDPGLGLRLIYFSYDVKMKEKGDIPEGYSVSREKKERFSLILESASTNQTSMYLCASKDTMNTEAFFGQGTRLTVV.

This clone appeared a single time. The chain combines TRBV19 with TRBJ1-2; D remains unclear. The CDR3 consists of 13 residues. Germline assignment: CDR1 LNHDA and CDR2 SQIVND (reference sequence). V was pared by 2 bases and J by 5 bases, with 9 bases between. The CDR3 DNA follows: TGTGCCAGTAGTATACAGCTAGAGTATGGCTACACCTTC. Translation gives CASSIQLEYGYTF. The entire variable domain, with the rest obtained from reference TRBV19 and TRBJ1-2, is as follows: DGGITQSPKYLFRKEGQNVTLSCEQNLNHDAMYWYRQDPGQGLRLIYYSQIVNDFQKGDIAEGYSVSREKKESFPLTVTSAQKNPTAFYLCASSIQLEYGYTFGSGTRLTVV.

The count of this clone is one. The chain combines TRBV19 with TRBJ2-7, with D perhaps matching TRBD2 (6 bases). Germline loops: CDR1 LNHDA, CDR2 SQIVND (reference sequence). Trimming pared 5 bases from V and 3 bases from J, leaving 17 bases between. This CDR3 is built from 15 residues. CDR3 DNA sequence: TGTGCCAGTAGTGCCGGGACTTCCCCCCTCTACGAGCAGTACTTC. Its translation: CASSAGTSPLYEQYF.

The rearrangement joins TRBV29-1 to TRBJ1-2; 7 bases line up with TRBD1. This CDR3 contains 14 residues. V was pared by 4 bases and J by 10 bases, with 15 bases of the junction left unmatched. From germline, CDR1 is SQVTM and CDR2 ANQGSEA. CDR3 in amino acids: CSVGNAGGGNDYTF. The DNA for the CDR3 is TGCAGCGTTGGAAACGCAGGGGGTGGGAATGACTACACCTTC.

V usage is TRBV7-2 and J usage is TRBJ1-5; 10 bases agree with TRBD1. V was pared by 6 bases and J by 4 bases, with 6 bases of the junction left unmatched. CDR3 length: 15 amino acids. Germline V gene data show CDR1 as SGHTA and CDR2 as FQGNSA. The CDR3 loop reads CASRPTGGANQPQHF. The CDR3 DNA reads as TGTGCCAGCAGACCGACAGGGGGCGCGAATCAGCCCCAGCATTTT.

The genes are TRBV30 and TRBJ1-5; TRBD1 matches at 9 bases. V was clipped by 0 bases and J by 7 bases; unmatched bases: 7. The CDR3 extends over 15 amino acids. Germline lookup yields CDR1 GTSNPN and CDR2 SVGIG (reference sequence). CDR3 sequence: CAWSVGGQGRQPQHF. CDR3 nucleotides: TGTGCCTGGAGTGTTGGGGGACAGGGAAGACAGCCCCAGCATTTT.

The gene calls are TRBV6-1 and TRBJ1-5; D unresolved. The CDR3 consists of 15 residues. V was pared by 0 bases and J by 6 bases, with 12 bases between. The germline gives CDR1 MNHNS, CDR2 SASEGT. CDR3: CASSEAPGFVQPQHF. The CDR3 DNA is TGTGCCAGCAGTGAAGCGCCGGGGTTTGTTCAGCCCCAGCATTTT.

This clone was seen once. The chain carries TRBV6-6 and TRBJ1-2; D uncertain. V lost 2 bases and J lost 7, with 14 bases in between. The CDR3 loop spans 14 amino acids. In germline, CDR1 is MNHNY, CDR2 SVGAGI (reference sequence). The CDR3 is CASSYPSQSAGYTF. The CDR3 nucleotides are TGTGCCAGCAGTTACCCTAGTCAGTCGGCTGGCTACACCTTC.

The chain carries TRBV2 and TRBJ1-1; 10 bases match TRBD1. The CDR3 has 14 residues. The germline V gene encodes CDR1 SNHLY and CDR2 FYNNEI. The trim removed 6 bases at V and 3 bases at J, leaving 4 bases unmatched. As DNA, the CDR3 is TGTGCCAGCAGGATGGACAGGGGGGACACTGAAGCTTTCTTT. Translated, it gives CASRMDRGDTEAFF.

This clone was picked up a small number of times. The V call is TRBV6-5, the J call TRBJ2-3, with TRBD2 matching over 8 bases. The CDR3 spans 14 residues. V trimming: 5 bases; J trimming: 7 bases; junction bases outside the gene matches: 8. Germline CDR1 reads MNHEY; CDR2 reads SVGAGI. The CDR3 loop is CASSQKAGVHTQYF. The CDR3 DNA follows: TGTGCCAGCAGTCAAAAAGCGGGAGTCCATACGCAGTATTTT.

V gene TRBV15 combines with J gene TRBJ2-1, with TRBD2 identical over 13 bases. This CDR3 region has 21 residues. V gave up 1 base and J gave up 0 bases; unmatched junction bases: 12. Germline V gives CDR1 LNHNV, CDR2 YYDKDF (reference sequence). The chain's CDR3 is CATSRGRWTSGSLLSYNEQFF. CDR3 sequence (DNA): TGTGCCACCAGCAGAGGCAGATGGACTAGCGGGAGTCTCCTCTCCTACAATGAGCAGTTCTTC.

The chain links TRBV19 to TRBJ1-1; TRBD1 agrees at 7 bases. V gave up 5 bases and J gave up 0 bases; unmatched junction bases: 9. The CDR3 sequence is 16 residues long. CDR1 and CDR2 (germline): LNHDA, SQIVND (reference sequence). For the CDR3, the DNA is TGTGCCAGTAGTCCCCGACAGGGTCAAGTGAACACTGAAGCTTTCTTT. As protein: CASSPRQGQVNTEAFF.

The DNA for the CDR3 is TGCGCCAGCAGCCCCGGGACTATAAGCACAGATACGCAGTATTTT. Protein: CASSPGTISTDTQYF. The rearrangement joins TRBV5-1 to TRBJ2-3; 7 nucleotides match TRBD2. This CDR3 spans 15 amino acids. V shed 4 bases, J shed 0 bases, and the junction held 5 bases outside the gene matches. The germline CDR1 and CDR2 sequences are SGHRS and YFSETQ.

The CDR3 nucleotides read TGTGCCAGCAGTAAGGACAGGGCCTATCAGCCCCAGCATTTT. Translated: CASSKDRAYQPQHF. The V call is TRBV5-4, the J call TRBJ1-5; 8 nucleotides align to TRBD1. CDR3 size: 14 residues. Looked up from germline, CDR1 is SGHNT and CDR2 is YYREEE (reference sequence). V shed 5 bases, J shed 5 bases, and the junction held 6 bases outside the gene matches. Drawing the rest from reference TRBV5-4 and TRBJ1-5, the complete variable domain is ETGVTQSPTHLIKTRGQQVTLRCSSQSGHNTVSWYQQALGQGPQFIFQYYREEENGRGNFPPRFSGLQFPNYSSELNVNALELDDSALYLCASSKDRAYQPQHFGDGTRLSIL.

The rearrangement links TRBV3-1 (or the pseudogene TRBV3-2) to TRBJ2-1; D is possibly TRBD2 (6 bases). Trimming stripped 5 bases from V and 0 bases from J, with 11 bases between. CDR3 length equals 15 residues. Per the germline V gene, CDR1 is LGHDT and CDR2 is YNNKEL (reference sequence). The CDR3 nucleotides are TGTGCCAGCAGCATCGGGACTTCCTCCTACAATGAGCAGTTCTTC. This codes for CASSIGTSSYNEQFF.